Listed below are T cell receptor beta chains from one sample, sequenced in a study of cytomegalovirus exposure and HLA in healthy donors. Profiling relied on immunoSEQ multiplex PCR, and the TCRdb table lists in-frame clones only, not all of them. The table for this sample gives tens of thousands of clones. The sample was PBMCs. Receptors were obtained from a female donor in good health and CMV-seropositive. The CDR3 runs from the conserved cysteine through the conserved F or W. The D gene is left open where the match is weak. Clone size appears in some rows only: once, few, many, or a class for an expanded clone.

>TRBJ1-2|TRBD1|.|TRBV6-6
TGTGCCAGCAGTCCTACAGGGGAAGAGGGCTACACCTTC
CASSPTGEEGYTF
>TRBJ2-7|TRBD1|.|TRBV5-6
TGTGCCAGCAGCTGGACAGGAACCTACGAGCAGTACTTC
CASSWTGTYEQYF
>TRBJ2-7|.|.|TRBV6-5
TGTGCCAGCAGTTACCTGACAGGTGTCTACGAGCAGTACTTC
CASSYLTGVYEQYF
>TRBJ2-1|.|.|TRBV9
TGTGCCAGCAGCGTAGCGGGAGAACAGTTCTTC
CASSVAGEQFF
>TRBJ2-1|TRBD1|.|TRBV7-2
TGTGCCAGCAGCTCACGTAGGGGGCGCATCGACAATGAGCAGTTCTTC
CASSSRRGRIDNEQFF
>TRBJ2-7|.|.|TRBV18
TGTGCCAGCTCACCGTTCGGCCGAAACAAGGAGTCTAACGAGCAGTACTTC
CASSPFGRNKESNEQYF
>TRBJ2-1|TRBD2|.|TRBV11-2
TGTGCCAGCAGCACCCTAGCAGTTAGCGGGGGGGCGGGATATGAGCAGTTCTTC
CASSTLAVSGGAGYEQFF
>TRBJ2-7|.|.|TRBV7-2
TGTGCCAGCAGCTTCCTATACGAGCAGTACTTC
CASSFLYEQYF
>TRBJ1-6|TRBD1|.|TRBV11-2
TGTGCCAGCAGCCCGGACAGGGATAATTCACCCCTCCACTTT
CASSPDRDNSPLHF
>TRBJ2-1|TRBD2|large|TRBV14
TGTGCCAGCAGCCGACTAGCGTTTTCCTACAATGAGCAGTTCTTC
CASSRLAFSYNEQFF
>TRBJ1-5|.|.|TRBV7-8
TGTGCCAGCAGCTTAGCGAGGGCAGGGGCGTTCAATCAGCCCCAGCATTTT
CASSLARAGAFNQPQHF
>TRBJ2-5|.|.|TRBV10-3
TGTGCCATCAGTGAGGTGGCAGGGGAGGAGACCCAGTACTTC
CAISEVAGEETQYF
>TRBJ2-1|TRBD2|.|TRBV6-5
TGTGCCAGCAGTCGGGGAGGGCAGCAGTTCTTC
CASSRGGQQFF
>TRBJ2-7|TRBD2|.|TRBV11-2
TGTGCCAGCAGCTTAGATCTGGGGAGGGGAGTCTACGAGCAGTACTTC
CASSLDLGRGVYEQYF
>TRBJ2-3|TRBD2|.|TRBV5-1
TGCGCCAGCAGCTTGGCCGGGAGGTCTACGCAGTATTTT
CASSLAGRSTQYF
>TRBJ2-7|TRBD2|.|TRBV2
TGTGCCATCGAGACTAGCGGGAGACGATACGAGCAGTACTTC
CAIETSGRRYEQYF
>TRBJ2-3|TRBD2|.|TRBV11-3
TGTGCCAGCAGCCAAGAGGGGGGGACTAGCGGGGTGAGCACAGATACGCAGTATTTT
CASSQEGGTSGVSTDTQYF
>TRBJ2-1|.|.|TRBV4-1
TGCGCCAGCAGCCAGAGGCTTTTCGGACTAATATACAATGAGCAGTTCTTC
CASSQRLFGLIYNEQFF
>TRBJ1-2|.|.|TRBV7-9
TGTGCCAGCAGCCCGGACGGGGGTGGGTATGGCTACACCTTC
CASSPDGGGYGYTF
>TRBJ2-3|.|.|TRBV1
TGCACCAGCAGGCCCCCGGGACTAGCGGGAGAGGCCCCAGATACGCAGTATTTT
CTSRPPGLAGEAPDTQYF
>TRBJ1-2|.|.|TRBV6-5
TGTGCCAGCAGAAGTACAGGAGTCGGCTACACCTTC
CASRSTGVGYTF
>TRBJ2-1|TRBD2|.|TRBV29-1
TGCGCGGGGCGGGGGGGCCTATCTTCCGACAATGAGCAGTTCTTC
CAGRGGLSSDNEQFF
>TRBJ2-7|.|.|TRBV29-1
TGCAGCGTTGAAGATGACCCAGGGAACGAGCAGTACTTC
CSVEDDPGNEQYF
>TRBJ2-7|TRBD1|.|TRBV11-2
TGTGCCAGCAGCCCAGGTCCGGGCAGGGGGCTCCACGAGCAGTACTTC
CASSPGPGRGLHEQYF
>TRBJ2-3|.|.|TRBV29-1
TGCAGCGTTGGGGACGGGAGAGGCCTAGGGGATTTT
CSVGDGRGLGDF
>TRBJ2-7|TRBD1|.|TRBV7-2
TGTGCCAGCAGCCCTGGACAGGGCTTCGCCTACGAGCAGTACTTC
CASSPGQGFAYEQYF
>TRBJ2-7|.|.|TRBV4-1
TGCGCCAGCAGTTCAATAGGGGCTCCTTCCGAGCAGTACTTC
CASSSIGAPSEQYF
>TRBJ1-5|.|.|TRBV2
TGTGCCAGCCTCCGGGACGGGGGTCACAATCAGCCCCAGCATTTT
CASLRDGGHNQPQHF
>TRBJ1-3|.|.|TRBV29-1
TGCAGCGTTAGGCCCCTGGCAGGTTACTCTGGAAACACCATATATTTT
CSVRPLAGYSGNTIYF
>TRBJ1-6|TRBD1|.|TRBV18
TGTGCCAGCTCACGGGACAGTAAGAATTCACCCCTCCACTTT
CASSRDSKNSPLHF
>TRBJ2-7|.|.|TRBV4-2
TGTGCCAGCAGCTCTGAGCTAGCGAGCGGCGCCTACGAGCAGTACTTC
CASSSELASGAYEQYF
>TRBJ2-3|TRBD2|.|TRBV28
TGTGCCAGTTTGACTAGCGAGGGAGATACGCAGTATTTT
CASLTSEGDTQYF
>TRBJ2-7|.|.|TRBV28
TGTGCCAGCAGTTCCCACCCGACTAGCTCCTACGAGCAGTACTTC
CASSSHPTSSYEQYF
>TRBJ1-2|.|.|TRBV20-1
TGCAGTGCTAGATCGAACTATGGCTACACCTTC
CSARSNYGYTF
>TRBJ2-3|TRBD1|.|TRBV18
TGTGCCAGCTCACCACGACAGGGATCTAGCACAGATACGCAGTATTTT
CASSPRQGSSTDTQYF
>TRBJ1-2|.|.|TRBV18
TGTGCCAGCTCACAAGAACAGTATGGCTACACCTTC
CASSQEQYGYTF
>TRBJ2-1|TRBD2|.|TRBV4-2
TGTGCCAGCAGCCCTCGGAAGCGGGAGGGCCTCCGGCAGTTCTTC
CASSPRKREGLRQFF
>TRBJ2-7|.|.|TRBV6-5
TGTGCCAGCAGGACTAACAGGGGGGGCGAGAGGGAGCAGTACTTC
CASRTNRGGEREQYF
>TRBJ2-3|.|.|TRBV6-5
TGTGCCAGCAGTCCGACTCGCACAGATACGCAGTATTTT
CASSPTRTDTQYF
>TRBJ2-3|TRBD1|.|TRBV18
TGTGCCAGCTCACCCCAGGACAGGGCAGATACGCAGTATTTT
CASSPQDRADTQYF
>TRBJ2-5|TRBD2|.|TRBV5-6
TGTGCCAGCAGCTACGTGGGGACTAGCGATTTAAGGCGGGAGACCCAGTACTTC
CASSYVGTSDLRRETQYF
>TRBJ2-3|.|.|TRBV5-4
TGTGCCAGCAGCGCTTCCCTACAGGGATACACAGATACGCAGTATTTT
CASSASLQGYTDTQYF
>TRBJ2-5|TRBD1|.|TRBV19
TGTGCCAGTAGTCAGGACAGGGAGTACCAAGAGACCCAGTACTTC
CASSQDREYQETQYF
>TRBJ2-2|TRBD1|.|TRBV10-1
TGCGCCAGCAGTGGGACAGGGTACACCGGGGAGCTGTTTTTT
CASSGTGYTGELFF
>TRBJ2-5|TRBD1|.|TRBV7-7
TGTGCTACGGGACAGGGGACCCAAGAGACCCAGTACTTC
CATGQGTQETQYF
>TRBJ2-5|.|.|TRBV30
TGTGCCTGGAGTGTACCCGGGCTAGCGTGTACAGAGACCCAGTACTTC
CAWSVPGLACTETQYF
>TRBJ2-5|TRBD2|.|TRBV27
TGTGCCAGCAAGCGGGAGGTAGCGGGAGGTCAAGAGACCCAGTACTTC
CASKREVAGGQETQYF
>TRBJ2-1|TRBD1|.|TRBV9
TGTGCCAGCAGCGCCGTCGGGATTCGACAGGGCCCCTACAATGAGCAGTTCTTC
CASSAVGIRQGPYNEQFF
>TRBJ1-5|.|.|TRBV6-1
TGTGCCAGCAGTGGGGGTAGGGGGTTCAATCAGCCCCAGCATTTT
CASSGGRGFNQPQHF
>TRBJ1-1|.|.|TRBV19
TGTGCCAGTACTAAACTACAGGGCGAAGCTTTCTTT
CASTKLQGEAFF
>TRBJ2-7|TRBD2|.|TRBV5-6
TGTGCCAGCAGCTTGGCTCCTAGCGGGGGGGCCTACGAGCAGTACTTC
CASSLAPSGGAYEQYF
>TRBJ1-2|.|.|TRBV10-3
TGTGCCATCAGTGAGCCTCGGAGTCTATACTATGGCTACACCTTC
CAISEPRSLYYGYTF
>TRBJ1-1|.|.|TRBV5-4
TGTGCCAGCAGCTTTTTCTCAGGGAACACTGAAGCTTTCTTT
CASSFFSGNTEAFF
>TRBJ2-1|TRBD2|.|TRBV6-5
TGTGCCAGAGGGGGCGGGAGGGCCGGGGGCAATGAGCAGTTCTTC
CARGGGRAGGNEQFF
>TRBJ1-5|TRBD1|.|TRBV28
TGTGCCAGCATCCCGGGACAGAACAATCAGCCCCAGCATTTT
CASIPGQNNQPQHF
>TRBJ2-7|TRBD1|.|TRBV5-1
TGCGCCAGCAGCTTGGCCCCCAGGGGGCCTGCCTACGAGCAGTACTTC
CASSLAPRGPAYEQYF
>TRBJ2-7|.|.|TRBV5-1
TGCGCCAGCAGCTGGGGCGGTACCCGCTACTACGAGCAGTACTTC
CASSWGGTRYYEQYF